These 7 T cell receptor beta chains originate from one sample sequenced in a study of tumor and adjacent non-tumor tissue in lung cancer. The template was RNA from unsorted bulk tissue. The library came from three nested PCR rounds adapted from ARM-PCR protocols. Using its own MiXCR run on the multiplex PCR reads, TCRdb lists one record per CDR3 protein. The repertoire has 100,000 to 150,000 distinct CDR3 sequences, around three fifths of them found once; the top ten carry roughly 12%. The sequenced material came from lung tumor tissue. These receptors all come from a man aged 30 to 45 with non-small cell lung cancer.

Worth noting for this clonotype: A junction boundary mismatches the germline segment, possibly from a read error. This chain connects TRBV11-1 to TRBJ2-4; no clear D gene. The CDR3 spans 16 residues. Germline V CDR1 and CDR2: SGHAT, FQDESV (reference sequence). This chain's CDR3 is CASTHSGRAIKNTQYF. The DNA of the CDR3 is TGTGCCAGCACCCACTCAGGCAGAGCGATCAAAAACACTCAGTACTTC.

Regarding this clonotype: A read error may be the cause here, since a much bigger clone is one base away. The J gene is TRBJ2-5, the V gene TRBV24-1; 9 bases agree with TRBD1. The V gene's germline CDR1 is KGHDR and CDR2 SFDVKD. The length of the CDR3 is 17 residues. CDR3 in amino acids: CATSDPPGTGIREIQYF. The CDR3 nucleotides read TGTGCCACCAGTGATCCTCCCGGGACAGGGATTCGGGAGATCCAGTACTTC.

This clonotype showed up many times. The chain combines TRBV20-1 with TRBJ2-3, with D possibly matching TRBD1 (6 bases). Looked up from germline, CDR1 is DFQATT and CDR2 is SNEGSKA (reference sequence). CDR3 length equals 14 residues. The CDR3 protein is CSLTRGSAADTQYF. The CDR3 DNA follows: TGCAGCCTTACCAGGGGCTCTGCAGCAGATACGCAGTATTTT.

A remark on this clonotype: The junction does not match germline at one end; this may be a read error. The chain carries TRBV4-1 and TRBJ1-2, with 9 bases fitting TRBD1. The CDR3 contains 21 residues. The germline V gene has CDR1 MGHRA and CDR2 YSYEKL. The CDR3 bases are TGCGCCAGCAGCCGAAAGTGGGGACGGTACAGGGGGCGCGGTATTAACTTTGGCTACACCTTC. Translation gives CASSRKWGRYRGRGINFGYTF.

In its sample, this clonotype was seen a few times. A much bigger clone sits one base away, suggesting this may be a read error. The CDR3 DNA reads TGTGCCAGCACCCACAACAAGAACGCCGGGGAGCTGTTTTTT. Translated, it gives CASTHNKNAGELFF. This rearrangement joins TRBV11-2 to TRBJ2-2; D not resolved. CDR1 is SGHAT, CDR2 FQNNGV, per germline. The CDR3 has 14 amino acids.

Points on this clonotype: A much larger clonotype is one base distant, so this may be a read error. The rearrangement links TRBV10-3 to TRBJ1-5, with D possibly being TRBD1 (5 bases). Germline CDR1 reads ENHRY; CDR2 reads SYGVKD. This CDR3 region has 12 residues. V was shortened by 6 bases and J by 7 bases, with 10 bases between the two germline ends. The CDR3 here is CAISLGEQPQHF. CDR3 DNA sequence: TGTGCCATCAGCCTAGGGGAGCAGCCCCAGCATTTT.

Concerning this clonotype: No conserved phenylalanine or tryptophan ends this CDR3, so it is likely a read error. The chain carries TRBV12-3 or TRBV12-4 and TRBJ2-7; perhaps TRBD1 as D (6 bases). The CDR3 totals 13 residues. Trimming removed 6 bases at V and 6 bases at J, with 15 bases between. The CDR3 protein is CASSRDTAGEQYL. The DNA for the CDR3 is TGTGCCAGCAGCCGGGACACTGCGGGCGAGCAGTACTTA.